This is a list of T cell receptor beta chains from one sample in a study of blood T cell repertoires in COVID-19. Some clones are missing from TCRdb's copy, which holds only in-frame ones; the method was immunoSEQ multiplex PCR. The data show a few hundred thousand clones, with about 88% seen just once and approximately 4.3% held by the top ten. Input material: peripheral blood. The receptors come from a man in his 60s who had recovered from COVID-19. Both conserved end residues are part of each CDR3. D genes are given only for firm matches. Expanded clones get a size class; other rows say once, few or many, or leave the size out.

>TRBV9|-|TRBJ1-3|-
TGTGCCAGCAGCGTAGCTGGATCGGGGGTTTCTGGAAACACCATATATTTT
CASSVAGSGVSGNTIYF
>TRBV5-1|TRBD2|TRBJ2-3|-
TGCGCCAGCAGCTTGGGCGGGGGGCTAAGCACAGATACGCAGTATTTT
CASSLGGGLSTDTQYF
>TRBV7-9|TRBD1|TRBJ1-2|once
TGTGCCAGCAGCCCGGCAGGGGGTGGGTCTGGCTACACCTTC
CASSPAGGGSGYTF
>TRBV2|-|TRBJ2-1|few
TGTGCCAGCAGAGCGGCCAGTAACAATGAGCAGTTCTTC
CASRAASNNEQFF
>TRBV6-1|TRBD1|TRBJ2-2|-
TGTGCCAGCAGTGAAAGGGGACAGGGACAGAACACCGGGGAGCTGTTTTTT
CASSERGQGQNTGELFF
>TRBV28|-|TRBJ2-7|-
TGTGCCAGCAACTTCTCCGGGACACCTGACTACGAGCAGTACTTC
CASNFSGTPDYEQYF
>TRBV7-2|TRBD1|TRBJ2-5|-
TGTGCCAGCAGCTTAGCGACAGGGGGTGCGCGAGAGACCCAGTACTTC
CASSLATGGARETQYF
>TRBV2|TRBD1|TRBJ1-6|-
TGTGCCAGCAGCCGACAGGGTGGCGACTCACCCCTCCACTTT
CASSRQGGDSPLHF
>TRBV4-1|TRBD2|TRBJ2-7|-
TGCGCCAGCAGCCAAAAGACTAGCGGGGGGGGAAACCACGAGCAGTACTTC
CASSQKTSGGGNHEQYF
>TRBV19|TRBD1|TRBJ2-5|-
TGTGCCAGCGGGGGACAGGGGGCCCAAGAGACCCAGTACTTC
CASGGQGAQETQYF
>TRBV7-2|-|TRBJ1-5|once
TGTGCCAGCAGCTTATCCACTAACAGCAATCAGCCCCAGCATTTT
CASSLSTNSNQPQHF
>TRBV9|-|TRBJ2-2|-
TGTGCCAGCAGCGAACAGGGCCCCGGGGAGCTGTTTTTT
CASSEQGPGELFF
>TRBV7-9|-|TRBJ1-2|-
TGTGCCAGCAGCTTTGGGGGGGCAAGCTATGGCTACACCTTC
CASSFGGASYGYTF
>TRBV4-1|-|TRBJ2-7|-
TGCGCCAGCAGCCACGGGACAGCGGGCTACGAGCAGTACTTC
CASSHGTAGYEQYF
>TRBV11-2|-|TRBJ1-1|-
TGTGCCAGCAGCTCTAACCGAGACAGGGAAGCTTTCTTT
CASSSNRDREAFF
>TRBV5-6|TRBD2|TRBJ2-7|-
TGTGCCAGCAGCTTGCTCGGTCCTAGCGGGGGGCCCTACGAGCAGTACTTC
CASSLLGPSGGPYEQYF
>TRBV5-4|TRBD1|TRBJ1-2|-
TGTGCCAGCAAAATAGGGACAGGGGGTAACTATGGCTACACCTTC
CASKIGTGGNYGYTF
>TRBV24-1|TRBD2|TRBJ2-2|-
TGTGCCACCAGTGATTTTACTAGCGGGGGGGCCTCCATCGGGGAGCTGTTTTTT
CATSDFTSGGASIGELFF
>TRBV5-4|-|TRBJ2-5|-
TGTGCCAGCAGCTTACCGGGGGGCCTACAAGAGACCCAGTACTTC
CASSLPGGLQETQYF
>TRBV4-1|TRBD1|TRBJ1-2|few
TGCGCCAGCAGCCATCCTAAACAGGGGAGGAGCTATGGCTACACCTTC
CASSHPKQGRSYGYTF
>TRBV14|-|TRBJ1-1|-
TGTGCCAGCAGCCAAATATTAACTGAAGCTTTCTTT
CASSQILTEAFF
>TRBV7-2|-|TRBJ1-5|-
TGTGCCAGCAGCCCCACAGTGTTTAGCAATCAGCCCCAGCATTTT
CASSPTVFSNQPQHF
>TRBV13|TRBD2|TRBJ2-4|-
TGTGCCAGCAGCCCTCGGGGGGAGGGCATTCAGTACTTC
CASSPRGEGIQYF
>TRBV30|TRBD1|TRBJ1-5|-
TGTGCCTGGAGTGGGACAGGGAATCAGCCCCAGCATTTT
CAWSGTGNQPQHF